The rows below give T cell receptor beta chains drawn from one sample of a study of neurological immune-mediated disorders. In TCRdb, the 5' RACE reads were re-called with MiXCR into one record per CDR3 protein. The sample yields roughly 100,000 distinct CDR3 sequences, roughly 4% seen once. Sequencing input: PBMCs. The receptor source for this set is a woman aged 18 to 35 with multiple sclerosis. Both conserved end residues are part of each CDR3. Each record gives: V gene, D gene, clone size, J gene, CDR3 DNA, CDR3 protein. A D gene is named only where the DNA matches it firmly. Clone size appears in some rows only: once, few, many, or a class for an expanded clone.

V gene: TRBV7-8; D gene: TRBD1; clone size: many; J gene: TRBJ2-5; CDR3 DNA: TGTGCCAGCAGCTCTGGACAGGGGCACCAAGAGACCCAGTACTTC; CDR3 protein: CASSSGQGHQETQYF
V gene: TRBV27; D gene: -; clone size: many; J gene: TRBJ2-7; CDR3 DNA: TGTGCCAGCAGTTCCGGACAGTTTGATGTCTACGAGCAGTACTTC; CDR3 protein: CASSSGQFDVYEQYF
V gene: TRBV4-3; D gene: TRBD1; clone size: -; J gene: TRBJ2-2; CDR3 DNA: TGCGCCAGCAGCCAAGACCGACAGGGCACCGGGGAGCTGTTTTTT; CDR3 protein: CASSQDRQGTGELFF
V gene: TRBV20-1; D gene: -; clone size: many; J gene: TRBJ2-1; CDR3 DNA: TGCAGTGCCCCGAGCAGGGGTGGGAGCTCCTACAATGAGCAGTTCTTC; CDR3 protein: CSAPSRGGSSYNEQFF
V gene: TRBV5-1; D gene: TRBD2; clone size: many; J gene: TRBJ2-2; CDR3 DNA: TGCGCCAGCAGCAAAAAGGACAGACTAGCGGGAGACACCGGGGAGCTGTTTTTT; CDR3 protein: CASSKKDRLAGDTGELFF
V gene: TRBV27; D gene: -; clone size: many; J gene: TRBJ2-5; CDR3 DNA: TGTGCCAGCAGTTTGAATAGGGCCTCGGAGGAGACCCAGTACTTC; CDR3 protein: CASSLNRASEETQYF
V gene: TRBV29-1; D gene: -; clone size: few; J gene: TRBJ2-3; CDR3 DNA: TGCAGCGTTACCAACCAACCGGATACGCAGTATTTT; CDR3 protein: CSVTNQPDTQYF
V gene: TRBV5-1; D gene: -; clone size: many; J gene: TRBJ2-7; CDR3 DNA: TGCGCCAGCAGCTCTGTTTTTTCCTCAGACGAGCAGTACTTC; CDR3 protein: CASSSVFSSDEQYF
V gene: TRBV6-4; D gene: TRBD1; clone size: many; J gene: TRBJ2-5; CDR3 DNA: TGTGCCAGCAGCAGGACAGGGATCGAGACCCAGTACTTC; CDR3 protein: CASSRTGIETQYF
V gene: TRBV5-5; D gene: TRBD1; clone size: many; J gene: TRBJ1-1; CDR3 DNA: TGTGCCAGCAGCTCAACAGGGGCCACTGAAGCTTTCTTT; CDR3 protein: CASSSTGATEAFF